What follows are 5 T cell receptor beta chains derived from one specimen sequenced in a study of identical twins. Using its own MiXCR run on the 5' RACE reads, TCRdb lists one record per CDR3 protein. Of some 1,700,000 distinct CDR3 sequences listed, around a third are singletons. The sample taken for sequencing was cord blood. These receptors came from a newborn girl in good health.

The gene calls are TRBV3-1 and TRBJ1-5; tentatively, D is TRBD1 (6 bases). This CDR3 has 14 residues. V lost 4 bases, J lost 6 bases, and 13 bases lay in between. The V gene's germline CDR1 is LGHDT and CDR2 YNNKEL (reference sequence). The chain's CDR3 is CASSRSGVFQPQHF. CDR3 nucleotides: TGTGCCAGCAGCCGTTCAGGGGTATTTCAGCCCCAGCATTTT. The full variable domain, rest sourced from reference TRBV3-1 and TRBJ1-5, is DTAVSQTPKYLVTQMGNDKSIKCEQNLGHDTMYWYKQDSKKFLKIMFSYNNKELIINETVPNRFSPKSPDKAHLNLHINSLELGDSAVYFCASSRSGVFQPQHFGDGTRLSIL.

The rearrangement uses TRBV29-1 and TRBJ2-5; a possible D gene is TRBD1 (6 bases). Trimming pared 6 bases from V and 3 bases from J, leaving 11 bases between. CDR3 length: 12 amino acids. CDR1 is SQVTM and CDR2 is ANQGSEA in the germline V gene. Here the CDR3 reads CSVGAGEETQYF. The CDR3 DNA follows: TGCAGCGTGGGAGCAGGGGAAGAGACCCAGTACTTC. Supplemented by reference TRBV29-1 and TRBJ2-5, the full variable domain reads SAVISQKPSRDICQRGTSLTIQCQVDSQVTMMFWYRQQPGQSLTLIATANQGSEATYESGFVIDKFPISRPNLTFSTLTVSNMSPEDSSIYLCSVGAGEETQYFGPGTRLLVL.

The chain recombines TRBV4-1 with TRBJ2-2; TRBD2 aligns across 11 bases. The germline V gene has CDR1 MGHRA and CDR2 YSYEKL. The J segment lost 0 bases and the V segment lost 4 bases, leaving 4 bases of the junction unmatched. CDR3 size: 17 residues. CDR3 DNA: TGCGCCAGCAGCCCACTAGCGGGGGCCGCGAACACCGGGGAGCTGTTTTTT. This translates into CASSPLAGAANTGELFF.

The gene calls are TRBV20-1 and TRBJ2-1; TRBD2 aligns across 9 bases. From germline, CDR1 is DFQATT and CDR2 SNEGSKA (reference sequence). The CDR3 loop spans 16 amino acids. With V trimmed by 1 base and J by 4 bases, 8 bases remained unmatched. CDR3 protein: CSARAQTSGLYNEQFF. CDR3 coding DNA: TGCAGTGCTAGAGCCCAAACTAGCGGGCTATACAATGAGCAGTTCTTC.

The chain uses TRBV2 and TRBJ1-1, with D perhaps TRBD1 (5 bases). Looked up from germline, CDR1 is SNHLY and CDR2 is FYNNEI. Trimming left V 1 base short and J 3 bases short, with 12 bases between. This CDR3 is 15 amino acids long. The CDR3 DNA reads TGTGCCAGCAGTGAAGGGACAATGGGGGACACTGAAGCTTTCTTT. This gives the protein CASSEGTMGDTEAFF.